The 14 T cell receptor beta chains below all came from one sample that was sequenced in a study of cytomegalovirus exposure and HLA in healthy donors (dated by TCRdb to between 2016 and 2019). Receptors were amplified or captured by the immunoSEQ multiplex PCR assay. For the multiplex PCR, a mixture combining 60 forward primers for TCR Vbeta segments and 13 reverse primers for TCR Jbeta segments was used. This is the immuneACCESS table as TCRdb keeps it, with only in-frame sequences that have V and J called. A part of the clones is gone; compared with another copy, unresolved V genes explain less than half, and the rest is unexplained. This sample gives roughly 250,000 clones in total; roughly 70% of them show up just once. Around 2.3% of the sample is held by the ten biggest clonotypes. Sequenced sample: PBMCs. Receptors were obtained from a female donor in good health and CMV-seronegative.

Turning to this clone: Its ends do not fully match the called genes, so a read error is possible. The chain employs TRBV7-9 and TRBJ1-4, with TRBD1 as a possible D gene (6 bases). The CDR3 consists of 15 residues. Germline CDR1 and CDR2: SEHNR and FQNEAQ (reference sequence). The CDR3 loop reads CSSSQGQIYNEKLFF. CDR3 nucleotide sequence: TGTTCCAGCAGTCAAGGACAGATTTATAATGAAAAACTGTTTTTT.

The chain combines TRBV25-1 with TRBJ2-4; 9 bases map to TRBD1. The V segment lost 2 bases and the J segment 7 bases; nucleotides outside the gene matches: 6. The CDR3 is made up of 15 amino acids. CDR1 MGHDK and CDR2 SYGVNS come from the germline V gene. CDR3 in DNA: TGTGCCAGCAGTGAAGCTCGGACAGGGGCGAACATTCAGTACTTC. It translates to CASSEARTGANIQYF.

V and J are TRBV20-1 and TRBJ2-5; maybe TRBD2 (5 bases). V lost 6 bases and J lost 3, with 5 bases in between. This CDR3 is built from 10 residues. Germline loops: CDR1 DFQATT, CDR2 SNEGSKA (reference sequence). The CDR3 region is CSAGEETQYF. The CDR3 bases are TGCAGTGCCGGGGAAGAGACCCAGTACTTC.

Points on this clone: Different DNA sequences within this sample yield the same CDR3. This chain connects TRBV5-1 to TRBJ1-3; D not certain. Trimming stripped 3 bases from V and 0 bases from J, with 16 bases between. Germline loops: CDR1 SGHRS, CDR2 YFSETQ. The CDR3 covers 17 residues. CDR3 loop: CASSWGRTGNSGNTIYF. The CDR3 nucleotides read TGCGCCAGCAGCTGGGGAAGGACGGGGAACTCTGGAAACACCATATATTTT.

This chain links TRBV19 with TRBJ1-3, with D uncertain. CDR1 and CDR2 (germline): LNHDA, SQIVND (reference sequence). The V and J ends lost 5 bases and 1 base respectively, with 15 bases between them. The CDR3 runs to 16 residues. Here the CDR3 reads CASSHTRGRSGNTIYF. The DNA of the CDR3 is TGTGCCAGTAGTCACACACGCGGGAGGTCTGGAAACACCATATATTTT.

This clone showed up just once. This chain connects TRBV13 to TRBJ2-1; 7 bases align to TRBD2. Looked up from germline, CDR1 is PRHDT and CDR2 is FYEKMQ (reference sequence). CDR3 length: 15 amino acids. With V trimmed by 2 bases and J by 5 bases, 6 bases remained unmatched. The CDR3 DNA reads as TGTGCCAGCAGCTTATTACTAGCGTTAGACAATGAGCAGTTCTTC. It codes for CASSLLLALDNEQFF.

With respect to this clone: A junction boundary mismatches the germline segment, possibly from a read error. This chain connects TRBV7-9 to TRBJ2-7; TRBD2 agrees at 9 bases. The germline V gene encodes CDR1 SEHNR and CDR2 FQNEAQ (reference sequence). The CDR3 has 18 amino acids. CDR3 DNA: TGTTCCAGCAGCGCAGGGAGAGAGCGGGAGGACCGAGCCTACGAGCAGTACTTC. It is translated as CSSSAGREREDRAYEQYF.

The chain uses TRBV5-4 and TRBJ1-4, with 9 bases matching TRBD1. The CDR3 is 14 amino acids. V was pared by 4 bases and J by 8 bases, with 6 bases of the junction left unmatched. Germline CDR1 and CDR2: SGHNT and YYREEE (reference sequence). This chain's CDR3 is CASSHRGLGEKLFF. Written as DNA, the CDR3 is TGTGCCAGCAGCCACAGGGGGCTAGGGGAAAAACTGTTTTTT.

V is TRBV5-6 and J is TRBJ2-5; a possible D gene is TRBD1 (6 bases). Germline lookup yields CDR1 SGHDT and CDR2 YYEEEE. The CDR3 is made up of 13 amino acids. The V gene lost 1 base and the J gene lost 5 bases, with 9 bases spanning the gap. CDR3 in amino acids: CASSLQGRETQYF. DNA for the CDR3: TGTGCCAGCAGCTTGCAGGGGCGGGAGACCCAGTACTTC. The variable domain in full, with the rest retrieved from reference TRBV5-6 and TRBJ2-5, is DAGVTQSPTHLIKTRGQQVTLRCSPKSGHDTVSWYQQALGQGPQFIFQYYEEEERQRGNFPDRFSGHQFPNYSSELNVNALLLGDSALYLCASSLQGRETQYFGPGTRLLVL.

V and J are TRBV4-1 and TRBJ2-3; the D gene is possibly TRBD1 (5 bases). Germline assignment: CDR1 MGHRA and CDR2 YSYEKL. The CDR3 is made up of 15 amino acids. The germline V and J ends were trimmed by 2 bases and 2 bases, with 11 bases remaining between them. CDR3 in amino acids: CASSQMRQFTDTQYF. In nucleotides, the CDR3 is TGCGCCAGCAGCCAAATGAGACAGTTCACAGATACGCAGTATTTT.

This rearrangement joins TRBV7-9 to TRBJ1-1; D may be TRBD1 (5 bases). This CDR3 is built from 12 residues. Germline-derived CDR1 and CDR2 are SEHNR and FQNEAQ (reference sequence). V lost 5 bases to trimming and J lost 11 bases, with 15 bases between them. CDR3 DNA sequence: TGTGCCAGCAGCCTCCGTGACAGTTTGGCTTTCTTT. Residues: CASSLRDSLAFF.

The rearrangement links TRBV28 to TRBJ1-1; TRBD1 is a possible D gene (5 bases). Germline-derived CDR1 and CDR2 are MDHEN and SYDVKM. The CDR3 loop spans 13 amino acids. V gave up 1 base and J gave up 5 bases, with 8 bases separating them. CDR3 nucleotides: TGTGCCAGCAGTTTATCGGGGGTTACTGAAGCTTTCTTT. The encoded protein is CASSLSGVTEAFF.

This clone was seen only a few times. The chain couples TRBV7-8 to TRBJ1-2; TRBD1 agrees at 8 bases. Trimming took 1 base from V and 7 from J; bases not matched to a gene: 5. The CDR3 runs to 14 residues. The germline V gene has CDR1 SGHVS and CDR2 FQNEAQ. CDR3 loop: CASSLVQGAFGYTF. In DNA, the CDR3 is TGTGCCAGCAGCTTAGTGCAGGGGGCATTTGGCTACACCTTC.

The chain couples TRBV15 to TRBJ2-7; 9 bases map to TRBD2. The CDR3 runs 14 residues. Trimming at V came to 7 bases and at J to 1 base, leaving 5 bases not matched to a gene. Germline CDR1 is LNHNV and CDR2 is YYDKDF (reference sequence). The CDR3 DNA reads as TGTGCCACCACGAGCGGGAGGACTTCCTACGAGCAGTACTTC. Translated: CATTSGRTSYEQYF.